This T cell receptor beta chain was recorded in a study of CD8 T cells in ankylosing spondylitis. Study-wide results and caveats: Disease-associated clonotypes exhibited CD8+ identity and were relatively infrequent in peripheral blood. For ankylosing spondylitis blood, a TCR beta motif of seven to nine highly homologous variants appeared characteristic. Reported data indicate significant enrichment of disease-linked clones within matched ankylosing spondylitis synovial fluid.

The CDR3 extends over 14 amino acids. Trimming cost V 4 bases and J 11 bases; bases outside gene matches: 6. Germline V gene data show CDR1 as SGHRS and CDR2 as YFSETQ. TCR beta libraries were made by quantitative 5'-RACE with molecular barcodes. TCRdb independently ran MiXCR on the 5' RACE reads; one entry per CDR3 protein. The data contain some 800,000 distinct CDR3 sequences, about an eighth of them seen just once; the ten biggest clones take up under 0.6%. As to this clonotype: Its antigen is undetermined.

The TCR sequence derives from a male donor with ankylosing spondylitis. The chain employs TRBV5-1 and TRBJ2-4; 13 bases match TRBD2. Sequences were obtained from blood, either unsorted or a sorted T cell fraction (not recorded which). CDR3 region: CASSTSGRGEVQYF. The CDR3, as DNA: TGCGCCAGCAGCACTAGCGGGAGGGGAGAGGTTCAGTACTTC.